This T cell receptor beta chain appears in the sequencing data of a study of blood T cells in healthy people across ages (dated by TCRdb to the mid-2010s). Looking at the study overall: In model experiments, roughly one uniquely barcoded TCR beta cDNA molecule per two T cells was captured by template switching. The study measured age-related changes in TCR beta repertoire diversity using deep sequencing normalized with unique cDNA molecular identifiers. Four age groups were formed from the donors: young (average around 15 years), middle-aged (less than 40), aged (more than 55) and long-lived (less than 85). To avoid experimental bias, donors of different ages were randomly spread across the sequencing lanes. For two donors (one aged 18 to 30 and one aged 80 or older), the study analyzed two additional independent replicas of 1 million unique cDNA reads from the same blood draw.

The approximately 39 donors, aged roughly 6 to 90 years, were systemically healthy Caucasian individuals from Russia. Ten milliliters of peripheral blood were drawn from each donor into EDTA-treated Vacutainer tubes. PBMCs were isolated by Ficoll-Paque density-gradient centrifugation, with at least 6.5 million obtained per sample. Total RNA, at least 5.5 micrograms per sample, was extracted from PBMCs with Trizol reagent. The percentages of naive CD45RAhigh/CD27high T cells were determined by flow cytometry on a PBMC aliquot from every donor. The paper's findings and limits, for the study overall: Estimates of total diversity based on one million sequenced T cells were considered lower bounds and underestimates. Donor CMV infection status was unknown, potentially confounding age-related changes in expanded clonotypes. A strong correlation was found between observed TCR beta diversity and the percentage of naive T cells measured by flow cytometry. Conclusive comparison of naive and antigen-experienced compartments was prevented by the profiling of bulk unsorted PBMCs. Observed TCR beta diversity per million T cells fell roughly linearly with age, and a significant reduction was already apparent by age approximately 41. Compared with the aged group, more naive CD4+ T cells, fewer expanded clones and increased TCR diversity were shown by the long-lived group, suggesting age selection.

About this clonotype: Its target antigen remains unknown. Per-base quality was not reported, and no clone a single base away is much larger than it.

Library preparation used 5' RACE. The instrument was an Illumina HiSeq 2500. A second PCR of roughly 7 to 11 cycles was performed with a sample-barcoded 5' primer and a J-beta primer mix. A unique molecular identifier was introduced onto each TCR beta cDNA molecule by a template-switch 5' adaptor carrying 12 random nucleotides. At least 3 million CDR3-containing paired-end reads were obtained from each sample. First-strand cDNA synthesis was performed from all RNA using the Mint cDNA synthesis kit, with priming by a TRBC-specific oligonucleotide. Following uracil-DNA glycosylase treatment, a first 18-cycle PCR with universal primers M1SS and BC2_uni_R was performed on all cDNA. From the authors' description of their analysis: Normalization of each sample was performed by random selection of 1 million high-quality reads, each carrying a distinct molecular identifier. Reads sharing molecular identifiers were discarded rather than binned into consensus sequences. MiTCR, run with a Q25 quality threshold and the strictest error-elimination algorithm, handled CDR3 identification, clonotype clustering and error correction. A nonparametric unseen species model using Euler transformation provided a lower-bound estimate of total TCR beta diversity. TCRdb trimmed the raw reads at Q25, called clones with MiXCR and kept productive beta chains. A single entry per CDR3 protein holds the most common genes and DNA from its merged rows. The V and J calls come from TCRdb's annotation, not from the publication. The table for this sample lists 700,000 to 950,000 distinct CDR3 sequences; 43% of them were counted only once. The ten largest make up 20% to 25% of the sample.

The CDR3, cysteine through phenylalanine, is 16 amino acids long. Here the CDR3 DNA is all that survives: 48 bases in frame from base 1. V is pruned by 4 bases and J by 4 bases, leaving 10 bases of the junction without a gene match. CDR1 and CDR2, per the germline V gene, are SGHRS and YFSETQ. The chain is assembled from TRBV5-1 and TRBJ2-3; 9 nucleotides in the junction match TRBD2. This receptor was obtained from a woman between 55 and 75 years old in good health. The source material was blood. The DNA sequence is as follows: TGCGCCAGCAGCCGGACTAGCGTTTCGGTTTCAGATACGCAGTATTTT. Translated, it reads CASSRTSVSVSDTQYF.